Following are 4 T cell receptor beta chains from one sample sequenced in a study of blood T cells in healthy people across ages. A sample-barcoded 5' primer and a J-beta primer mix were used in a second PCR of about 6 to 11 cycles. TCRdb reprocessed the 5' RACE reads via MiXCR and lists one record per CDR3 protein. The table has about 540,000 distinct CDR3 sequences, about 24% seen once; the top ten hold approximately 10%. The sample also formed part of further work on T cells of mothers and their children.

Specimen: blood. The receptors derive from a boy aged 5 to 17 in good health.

For the CDR3, the DNA is TGTGCCAGCAGTCCTGTGCCTTATGGGGACTACGAGCAGTACTTC. Translating it yields CASSPVPYGDYEQYF. This chain uses TRBV6-5 with TRBJ2-7; D remains ambiguous. The CDR3 is 15 residues long. V lost 5 bases and J 3 bases, leaving 17 bases between the germline ends. CDR1 MNHEY and CDR2 SVGAGI come from the germline V gene.

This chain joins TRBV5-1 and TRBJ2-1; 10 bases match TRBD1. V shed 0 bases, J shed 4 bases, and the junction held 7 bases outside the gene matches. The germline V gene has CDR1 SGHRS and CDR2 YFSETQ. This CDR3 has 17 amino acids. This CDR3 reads CASSLASGTGAYNEQFF. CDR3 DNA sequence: TGCGCCAGCAGCTTGGCCTCCGGGACAGGGGCGTACAATGAGCAGTTCTTC.

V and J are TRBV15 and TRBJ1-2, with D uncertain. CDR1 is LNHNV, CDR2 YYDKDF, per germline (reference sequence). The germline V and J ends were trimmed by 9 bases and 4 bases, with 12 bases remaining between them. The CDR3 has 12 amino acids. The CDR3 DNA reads TGTGCCACTAGCGAGAACCGCTATGGCTACACCTTC. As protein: CATSENRYGYTF. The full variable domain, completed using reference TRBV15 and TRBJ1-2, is DAMVIQNPRYQVTQFGKPVTLSCSQTLNHNVMYWYQQKSSQAPKLLFHYYDKDFNNEADTPDNFQSRRPNTSFCFLDIRSPGLGDTAMYLCATSENRYGYTFGSGTRLTVV.

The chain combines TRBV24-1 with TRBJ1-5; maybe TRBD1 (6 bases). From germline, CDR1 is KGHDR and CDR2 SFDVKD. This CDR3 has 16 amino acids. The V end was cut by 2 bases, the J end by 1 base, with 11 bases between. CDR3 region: CATSDSQGISNQPQHF. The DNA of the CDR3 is TGTGCCACCAGTGATTCACAGGGTATAAGCAATCAGCCCCAGCATTTT.